These 2 T cell receptor beta chains were all obtained from the same sample, sequenced in a study of shared clonotypes between healthy human individuals. The protocol was immunoSEQ multiplex PCR, while the TCRdb copy is restricted to in-frame clones and leaves out a portion. The sample shows about 110,000 clones, around 65% of them seen only once. Input material: memory CD8+ T cells sorted from blood. Sample subset: CD45RO+ cells pooled with CCR7-negative TemRA cells. The receptor source for this set is a woman in her thirties in good health.

This clone occurred a few times. CDR3 sequence reads: CASSLSGGQLSGANVLTF. CDR3 bases: TGCGCCAGCAGCTTGTCTGGGGGTCAACTCTCTGGGGCCAACGTCCTGACTTTC. The chain recombines TRBV5-1 with TRBJ2-6; D is tentatively TRBD1 or TRBD2 (5 bases each). The CDR3 extends over 18 amino acids. Trimming stripped 1 base from V and 0 bases from J, with 14 bases between. Germline CDR1 SGHRS, CDR2 YFSETQ.

The chain is built from TRBV29-1 and TRBJ1-2; D might be TRBD1 (5 bases). The ends were cut back, 3 bases at V and 3 bases at J, with 20 bases in the middle. Germline V gene data show CDR1 as SQVTM and CDR2 as ANQGSEA. CDR3 length: 16 amino acids. CDR3 loop: CSVDGGGTERHYGYTF. The CDR3, as DNA: TGCAGCGTTGATGGTGGGGGGACGGAGAGACACTATGGCTACACCTTC.